The T cell receptor beta chain described here comes from a study of monozygotic twins with cystic fibrosis. Overall study findings and caveats: Co-twins had the most similar V usage for 13 of 16 pairs, J for 8. Monozygotic CF twin pairs shared significantly more nucleotide-identical clonotypes than unrelated CF individuals did. The repertoire was suggested to be naive-dominated, clonality median about 0.009.

The germline V gene has CDR1 GTSNPN and CDR2 SVGIG (reference sequence). The CDR3 is 14 amino acids. V gave up 4 bases and J gave up 0 bases, with 10 bases separating them. Clones were sequenced by immunoSEQ multiplex PCR, and TCRdb holds only the in-frame ones, with some missing. Of 30,000 to 45,000 clones listed, 84% are singletons. Note on this clone: The antigen is undetermined.

The chain joins TRBV30 to TRBJ1-5; no firm D call. The sequenced sample consisted of blood. The clonotype was recovered from a girl aged 2-10 years with cystic fibrosis. CDR3 DNA sequence: TGTGCCTGGAAGTCCCCCGCTAGCAATCAGCCCCAGCATTTT. Its translation is CAWKSPASNQPQHF.